The T cell receptor beta chain under discussion was sequenced for a study of blood T cells in healthy people across ages. For the second PCR, which ran for 7 to 11 cycles, a sample-barcoded 5' primer and a J-beta primer mix were used. From the 5' RACE reads, TCRdb called clonotypes with MiXCR, one entry per CDR3 protein. The sample lists about 1.8 million distinct CDR3 sequences, roughly 49% occurring once. Remarks on this clonotype: A read error may be the cause here, since a much bigger clone is one base away.

The length of the CDR3 is 13 residues. Germline CDR1 and CDR2: DFQATT and SNEGSKA (reference sequence). V and J are TRBV20-1 and TRBJ2-1; D may be TRBD1 or TRBD2 (5 bases each). Sequences were obtained from blood. The TCR was taken from a woman between 40 and 55 years old in good health. CDR3 DNA sequence: TGCGGTGCTAGGGTGGGGGACTACAATGAGCAGTTCTTC. Its protein is CGARVGDYNEQFF.